Listed below are T cell receptor beta chains from one sample, sequenced in a study of shared clonotypes between healthy human individuals. Profiling relied on immunoSEQ multiplex PCR, and the TCRdb table lists in-frame clones only, not all of them. This table holds some 2,500,000 clones, 80% to 95% found once. Source material: naive CD4+ T cells from PBMCs. The receptors were sampled from a young man in good health. Some clones in this sample may be carry-over from other donors' samples. CDR3s include the opening cysteine and the closing phenylalanine or tryptophan. A D gene is named only where the DNA matches it firmly. Rows give clone size only sometimes, using once, few, many, or a class for an expanded clone.

TRBV6-5	once	TRBJ2-5	.	TGTGCCAGCAGTTACTATAGGGGCATGGAGACCCAGTACTTC	CASSYYRGMETQYF
TRBV15	.	TRBJ1-2	.	TGTGCCACCAGCAGAGAGATAGGATTACCTTATGGCTACACCTTC	CATSREIGLPYGYTF
TRBV11-2	once	TRBJ2-7	TRBD2	TGTGCCAGCAGCTATCTAGCGGGAGGGCCTTACGAGCAGTACTTC	CASSYLAGGPYEQYF
TRBV7-2	.	TRBJ2-7	.	TGTGCCAGCAGCCCCGCCGGTGTAGGGGTCGAGCAGTACTTC	CASSPAGVGVEQYF
TRBV29-1	.	TRBJ1-2	.	TGCAGCGTCGACCGTGGAAACTATGGCTACACCTTC	CSVDRGNYGYTF
TRBV6-1	.	TRBJ2-5	.	TGTGCCAGTGGTTGGACAACGGCGGGGGAGACCCAGTACTTC	CASGWTTAGETQYF
TRBV23-1	once	TRBJ2-1	.	TGCGCCAGCAGTCAATCGAGTGCCCTAGCGCGTTATACCTACAATGAGCAGTTCTTC	CASSQSSALARYTYNEQFF
TRBV18	.	TRBJ2-3	.	TGTGCCAGCTCACCAATCTGGGCGCTCAGTCCAGATACGCAGTATTTT	CASSPIWALSPDTQYF
TRBV5-1	.	TRBJ2-1	TRBD2	TGCGCCAGTACCTTTAGCGGGGGGAACAATGAGCAGTTCTTC	CASTFSGGNNEQFF
TRBV18	.	TRBJ2-1	.	TGTGCCAGCTCACTCACAGGGAGCTCCTACAATGAGCAGTTCTTC	CASSLTGSSYNEQFF
TRBV14	.	TRBJ2-7	.	TGTGCCAGCAGCCAAGTAGCGCACGTCTACGAGCAGTACTTC	CASSQVAHVYEQYF
TRBV10-1	.	TRBJ2-1	TRBD1	TGCGCCAGGGCCGTTAGGGACAGGGTTCCCTACAATGAGCAGTTCTTC	CARAVRDRVPYNEQFF
TRBV30	.	TRBJ1-5	.	TGTGCCTGGAATCAGGGGACCGCAGTTCAGCCCCAGCATTTT	CAWNQGTAVQPQHF
TRBV19	.	TRBJ1-2	TRBD1	TGTGCCAGTAGTGTCCTACCGGGACAGCGGTTTGCTAACTATGGCTACACCTTC	CASSVLPGQRFANYGYTF
TRBV2	.	TRBJ2-1	.	TGTGCCAGCAGATTGAGGACAGAGGGATACAATGAGCAGTTCTTC	CASRLRTEGYNEQFF
TRBV7-9	.	TRBJ1-6	.	TGTGCCAGCAGCTTGGGCAGTAATTCACCCCTCCACTTT	CASSLGSNSPLHF
TRBV28	.	TRBJ2-7	.	TGTGCCAGCAGTTTAGGGGGCTACTACGAGCAGTACTTC	CASSLGGYYEQYF
TRBV28	.	TRBJ2-2	.	TGTGCCAGCAGTCACCCGGGCGCCGGGGAGCTGTTTTTT	CASSHPGAGELFF
TRBV2	.	TRBJ1-3	.	TGTGCCAGCAGTGAAGAGGGTACTGGAAACACCATATATTTT	CASSEEGTGNTIYF
TRBV7-3	.	TRBJ1-2	TRBD1	TGTGCCAGCAGCACCACAGGGGTCACATACTATGGCTACACCTTC	CASSTTGVTYYGYTF
TRBV7-3	once	TRBJ2-2	.	TGTGCCAGCAGCTTAGGAGGACTGAACACCGGGGAGCTGTTTTTT	CASSLGGLNTGELFF
TRBV28	.	TRBJ2-2	.	TGTGCCAGCAAAAAGGCCGCGAACACCGGGGAGCTGTTTTTT	CASKKAANTGELFF
TRBV30	.	TRBJ1-2	.	TGTGCCTGGAGTGTTTTCCCTCAATATGGCTACACCTTC	CAWSVFPQYGYTF
TRBV7-2	.	TRBJ1-2	.	TGTGCCAGCAGTCGCTTTGAGGACGGCTACACCTTC	CASSRFEDGYTF
TRBV16	.	TRBJ2-4	TRBD2	TGTGCCAGCAGCCTCCCCTTGGGGGGGGAGAAAAACATTCAGTACTTC	CASSLPLGGEKNIQYF
TRBV7-9	.	TRBJ2-1	TRBD1	TGTGCCAGCAGCTTAGGACAGGGGGAGTTCTTC	CASSLGQGEFF
TRBV5-3	.	TRBJ2-7	TRBD1	TGTGCCAGAAGTTCAAATCGGACAGGGACCTACGAGCAGTACTTC	CARSSNRTGTYEQYF
TRBV6-1	once	TRBJ1-4	.	TGTGCCAGCAGTGCCCACGCGGGTAGTAATGAAAAACTGTTTTTT	CASSAHAGSNEKLFF
TRBV4-2	.	TRBJ2-7	TRBD1	TGTGCCAGCAGCCAGGGACAGGCGGGCTACGAGCAGTACTTC	CASSQGQAGYEQYF
TRBV6-6	.	TRBJ2-6	.	TGTGCCAGCAGTCGATCTGGACAGTCTGGGGCCAACGTCCTGACTTTC	CASSRSGQSGANVLTF
TRBV28	.	TRBJ1-4	.	TGTGCCAGCAGTTCCCCCGACCTGACTAATGAAAAACTGTTTTTT	CASSSPDLTNEKLFF
TRBV6-5	once	TRBJ2-1	TRBD1	TGTGCCAGCAGTGCCACAGGGGGCTCCTACAATGAGCAGTTCTTC	CASSATGGSYNEQFF
TRBV11-2	.	TRBJ2-7	.	TGTGCCAGCAGCTTAGTCCCGTTAACCCAGGGAAGTTACGAGCAGTACTTC	CASSLVPLTQGSYEQYF
TRBV5-1	.	TRBJ2-5	TRBD1	TGCGCCAGCAGCACCCGACAGGGGGGAGAGACCCAGTACTTC	CASSTRQGGETQYF
TRBV7-9	.	TRBJ2-2	.	TGTGCCAGCAGCTTACGGGGACCAAACACCGGGGAGCTGTTTTTT	CASSLRGPNTGELFF
TRBV18	.	TRBJ2-7	.	TGTGCCAGCTCACCACCTGCGTGGGATTACGAGCAGTACTTC	CASSPPAWDYEQYF
TRBV28	.	TRBJ2-6	.	TGTGCCAGCAGTATCACAGGGTCTGGGGCCAACGTCCTGACTTTC	CASSITGSGANVLTF
TRBV5-1	.	TRBJ1-2	.	TGCGCCAGCCGTAACGGGGGCGCAAACTATGGCTACACCTTC	CASRNGGANYGYTF
TRBV5-6	.	TRBJ2-7	.	TGTGCCAGCAGCGCCCCCCAGCGGGCCGTACCACAGCAGTACTTC	CASSAPQRAVPQQYF